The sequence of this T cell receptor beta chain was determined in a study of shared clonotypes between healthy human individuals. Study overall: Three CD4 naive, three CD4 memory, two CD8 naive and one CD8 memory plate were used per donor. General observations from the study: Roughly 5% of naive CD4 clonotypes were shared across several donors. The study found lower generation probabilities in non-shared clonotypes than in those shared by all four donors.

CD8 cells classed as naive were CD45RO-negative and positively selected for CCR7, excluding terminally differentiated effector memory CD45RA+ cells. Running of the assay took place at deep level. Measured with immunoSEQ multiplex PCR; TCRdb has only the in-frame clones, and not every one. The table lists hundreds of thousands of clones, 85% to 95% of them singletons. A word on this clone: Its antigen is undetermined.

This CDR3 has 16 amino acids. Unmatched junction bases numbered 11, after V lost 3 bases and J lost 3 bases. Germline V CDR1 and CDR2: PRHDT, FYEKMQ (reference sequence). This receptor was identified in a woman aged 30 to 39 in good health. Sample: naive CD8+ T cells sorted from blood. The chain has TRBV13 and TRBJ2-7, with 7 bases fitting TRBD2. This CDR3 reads CASSFWSAGRDYEQYF. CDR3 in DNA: TGTGCCAGCAGCTTCTGGTCAGCGGGACGTGACTACGAGCAGTACTTC.